Below, 29 T cell receptor beta chains from the same sample are listed, as sequenced in a study of long-term antiretroviral therapy in people with HIV. The immunoSEQ assay was v3.0, run at survey level. Data came from immunoSEQ multiplex PCR; TCRdb stores just in-frame clones and leaves some out. The table shows approximately 17,000 clones, with 80% to 95% occurring only once. Here the sequenced sample was unsorted PBMCs, taken 0.6 years after starting antiretroviral therapy. These receptors originate from a woman aged 40 to 50 with HIV.

This CDR3 reads CATSRINEKLFF. CDR3 coding DNA: TGTGCCACCAGCAGAATCAATGAAAAACTGTTTTTT. The genes are TRBV15 and TRBJ1-4; D remains unclear. V was clipped by 2 bases and J by 5 bases, with 3 bases between them. Germline V gene data show CDR1 as LNHNV and CDR2 as YYDKDF (reference sequence). The CDR3 has 12 amino acids.

This chain connects TRBV5-5 to TRBJ2-3; 7 bases are a match to TRBD2. Trimming cost V 2 bases and J 2 bases; bases outside gene matches: 5. Germline CDR1 and CDR2: SGHKS and YYEKEE (reference sequence). This CDR3 spans 15 amino acids. The CDR3 loop is CASSLPSGSTDTQYF. The CDR3, as DNA: TGTGCCAGCAGCTTACCTAGCGGTTCCACAGATACGCAGTATTTT.

V and J are TRBV18 and TRBJ2-3; 8 bases are shared with TRBD2. The CDR3 is 14 residues long. Trimming at V came to 3 bases and at J to 4 bases, leaving 3 bases not matched to a gene. Germline CDR1 KGHSH, CDR2 LQKENI. The CDR3 region has the DNA TGTGCCAGCTCACCCCCGACTAGCGCAGATACGCAGTATTTT. Protein: CASSPPTSADTQYF. Based on the CDR3 plus reference TRBV18 and TRBJ2-3, the full variable domain is NAGVMQNPRHLVRRRGQEARLRCSPMKGHSHVYWYRQLPEEGLKFMVYLQKENIIDESGMPKERFSAEFPKEGPSILRIQQVVRGDSAAYFCASSPPTSADTQYFGPGTRLTVL.

The V and J genes are TRBV7-9 and TRBJ1-2, with D possibly TRBD1 on 5 matching bases. V was cut by 5 bases and J by 5 bases, with 15 bases left in between. This CDR3 region has 14 residues. Germline V gene data show CDR1 as SEHNR and CDR2 as FQNEAQ (reference sequence). The CDR3 is CASSLDGGGYGYTF. Written as DNA, the CDR3 is TGTGCCAGCAGCCTGGACGGGGGAGGTTATGGCTACACCTTC.

The V gene is TRBV30, the J gene TRBJ2-1; TRBD2 agrees at 8 bases. The CDR3 sequence is 14 residues long. The germline V gene has CDR1 GTSNPN and CDR2 SVGIG (reference sequence). Trimming cost V 6 bases and J 6 bases; bases outside gene matches: 10. CDR3 bases: TGTGCCTGTCGTGGAGGACTAGCAGGCAATGAGCAGTTCTTC. It specifies CACRGGLAGNEQFF.

The genes are TRBV11-2 and TRBJ1-6; D remains ambiguous. Between the trimmed V and J ends, which lost 0 bases and 14 bases, there was a span of 11 bases. The germline CDR1 and CDR2 sequences are SGHAT and FQNNGV. The CDR3 runs 13 residues. The CDR3: CASSLDRGEALHF. CDR3 nucleotide sequence: TGTGCCAGCAGCTTAGATCGTGGGGAAGCCCTCCACTTT.

This clone has a handful of counts. The rearrangement joins TRBV5-3 to TRBJ1-5, with no clear D. Being an ORF, TRBV5-3 has a function that is uncertain. The V gene lost 2 bases and the J gene lost 0 bases, with 9 bases spanning the gap. There are 15 residues in the CDR3. The chain's CDR3 is CARSFWVLSNQPQHF. In DNA form, the CDR3 reads TGTGCCAGAAGCTTTTGGGTCCTTAGCAATCAGCCCCAGCATTTT.

This rearrangement joins TRBV4-2 to TRBJ1-4, with D possibly being TRBD1 (6 bases). With 5 bases removed from V and 5 bases from J, the gap between germline ends came to 15 bases. The germline V gene has CDR1 LGHNA and CDR2 YNFKEQ. CDR3 size: 15 residues. CDR3 protein: CASSNQDSANEKLFF. The CDR3 nucleotides are TGTGCCAGCAGCAACCAGGACAGCGCGAATGAAAAACTGTTTTTT.

The chain couples TRBV4-3 to TRBJ2-7; a possible D gene is TRBD2 (5 bases). CDR1 is LGHNA, CDR2 YSLEER, per germline. Trimming removed 4 bases from V and 4 bases from J, with 14 bases in between. This CDR3 has 14 amino acids. The CDR3 DNA reads TGCGCCAGCAGCCCTAGAGGGTACGAGTACGAGCAGTACTTC. This translates into CASSPRGYEYEQYF.

The chain joins TRBV30 to TRBJ1-1; D gene unclear. CDR1 GTSNPN and CDR2 SVGIG come from the germline V gene (reference sequence). The V end was cut by 4 bases, the J end by 0 bases, with 9 bases between. The CDR3 contains 13 residues. CDR3 sequence reads: CAWNEIMNTEAFF. The DNA for the CDR3 is TGTGCCTGGAATGAGATAATGAACACTGAAGCTTTCTTT.

This chain joins TRBV1 and TRBJ2-2; TRBD2 is the table's D call, not checked against the DNA. TRBV1 is flagged as a pseudogene. The CDR3 is 14 amino acids. The CDR3 sequence: CTSSSDPAKGGLFF. CDR3 bases: TGCACCAGCAGCTCGGACCCAGCAAAGGGAGGGCTGTTTTTT.

This clone was found once. The gene calls are TRBV2 and TRBJ1-2, with D perhaps TRBD1 (5 bases). CDR1 and CDR2 from the germline V gene are SNHLY and FYNNEI. The CDR3 has 12 amino acids. V lost 11 bases to trimming and J lost 4 bases, with 14 bases between them. The CDR3 coding sequence is TGTGCCGGTGGGGGGGTCGGCTATGGCTACACCTTC. Translated: CAGGGVGYGYTF.

This chain uses TRBV6-1 with TRBJ2-7; 8 bases agree with TRBD1. The junction had 2 bases not matched to a gene; V was cut back by 7 bases and J by 3 bases. The CDR3 spans 12 residues. Per germline, CDR1 MNHNS and CDR2 SASEGT. In DNA form, the CDR3 reads TGTGCCAGCACCGGACAGGGCTACGAGCAGTACTTC. Amino acid sequence: CASTGQGYEQYF.

The genes are TRBV18 and TRBJ2-5; TRBD2 matches at 13 bases. Germline lookup yields CDR1 KGHSH and CDR2 LQKENI. Germline trimming cut 3 bases from V and 4 bases from J; bases unmatched to any gene: 11. This CDR3 contains 18 residues. This CDR3 is CASSPPRLAGGGRETQYF. The CDR3 DNA follows: TGTGCCAGCTCACCGCCGAGACTAGCGGGGGGAGGTCGAGAGACCCAGTACTTC.

The chain joins TRBV12-5 to TRBJ1-2; D may be TRBD1 (5 bases). The germline V gene encodes CDR1 LGHNT and CDR2 FRNRAP. This CDR3 has 14 amino acids. V was cut by 1 base and J by 3 bases, with 9 bases left in between. The CDR3 loop is CASGLGRGDYGYTF. The CDR3 DNA reads as TGTGCTAGTGGTTTGGGTAGGGGTGACTATGGCTACACCTTC.

The rearrangement uses TRBV4-1 and TRBJ1-2, with TRBD1 matching 7 bases. Germline V gives CDR1 MGHRA, CDR2 YSYEKL. CDR3 length equals 14 residues. V shed 0 bases and J 6 bases; nucleotides not matched to a gene: 4. CDR3 sequence: CASSQEQGWNGYTF. Written as DNA, the CDR3 is TGCGCCAGCAGCCAAGAACAGGGGTGGAATGGCTACACCTTC.

V gene TRBV7-8 combines with J gene TRBJ2-1, with 9 nucleotides matching TRBD1. With 3 bases clipped from V and 4 bases from J, the junction kept 7 bases outside the gene matches. Germline loops: CDR1 SGHVS, CDR2 FQNEAQ. The CDR3 runs to 16 residues. The CDR3 coding sequence is TGTGCCAGCAGCTTGACAGGGGGAACAGCTTACAATGAGCAGTTCTTC. Translated, it gives CASSLTGGTAYNEQFF.

The chain combines TRBV18 with TRBJ2-5; 9 bases fit TRBD2. CDR1 and CDR2 from the germline V gene are KGHSH and LQKENI. The CDR3 extends over 17 amino acids. The trim removed 0 bases at V and 7 bases at J, leaving 12 bases unmatched. This CDR3 reads CASSPPSSGASQGTQYF. The CDR3 nucleotides read TGTGCCAGCTCACCACCTTCTAGCGGGGCCTCTCAGGGGACCCAGTACTTC.

The V call is TRBV7-2, the J call TRBJ1-5; D is perhaps TRBD1 (6 bases). This CDR3 has 15 amino acids. CDR1 and CDR2 from the germline V gene are SGHTA and FQGNSA. Trimming cost V 5 bases and J 4 bases, with 15 bases left between them. The DNA of the CDR3 is TGTGCCAGCAGCGTACAGGGAGGGCTTAATCAGCCCCAGCATTTT. It translates to CASSVQGGLNQPQHF.

The chain carries TRBV4-1 and TRBJ2-1; D is possibly TRBD1 (7 bases). There are 15 residues in the CDR3. Germline V gives CDR1 MGHRA, CDR2 YSYEKL. V was pared by 0 bases and J by 9 bases, with 15 bases between. For the CDR3, the DNA is TGCGCCAGCAGCCAAGATCTTGCAGGGGGAGGTGAGCAGTTCTTC. This sequence encodes CASSQDLAGGGEQFF.

This clone was observed a few times. J is TRBJ1-5 and V is TRBV18; D ambiguous. Per the germline V gene, CDR1 is KGHSH and CDR2 is LQKENI. V was trimmed by 1 base and J by 9 bases, leaving 10 bases between them. The CDR3 runs 13 residues. The CDR3 coding sequence is TGTGCCAGCTCACCACTGGAGTCGCGGCCCCAGCATTTT. Translated, it gives CASSPLESRPQHF. The full variable domain, in which reference TRBV18 and TRBJ1-5 provide the parts outside the CDR3, is NAGVMQNPRHLVRRRGQEARLRCSPMKGHSHVYWYRQLPEEGLKFMVYLQKENIIDESGMPKERFSAEFPKEGPSILRIQQVVRGDSAAYFCASSPLESRPQHFGDGTRLSIL.

CDR3: CASSDFTGNNEKLFF. The CDR3 DNA reads as TGTGCCAGCAGTGATTTTACAGGGAATAATGAAAAACTGTTTTTT. The chain employs TRBV25-1 and TRBJ1-4, with D maybe TRBD1 (6 bases). The V end was cut by 3 bases, the J end by 4 bases, with 12 bases between. This CDR3 has 15 residues. The V gene's germline CDR1 is MGHDK and CDR2 SYGVNS.

CDR3 protein: CASSQDGQRYQPQHF. The CDR3 bases are TGCGCCAGCAGCCAAGATGGTCAGCGCTATCAGCCCCAGCATTTT. The J gene is TRBJ1-5, the V gene TRBV4-3, with unresolved D. Germline V gene data show CDR1 as LGHNA and CDR2 as YSLEER. V shed 0 bases and J shed 5 bases, with 11 bases lying between them. The length of the CDR3 is 15 residues.

The chain carries TRBV7-2 and TRBJ2-7; TRBD2 aligns across 7 bases. CDR3 length equals 17 residues. CDR1 SGHTA and CDR2 FQGNSA come from the germline V gene. With 2 bases clipped from V and 0 bases from J, the junction kept 10 bases outside the gene matches. The DNA of the CDR3 is TGTGCCAGCAGCTTACTATCGCGGGGGAGAAGCTCCTACGAGCAGTACTTC. It encodes CASSLLSRGRSSYEQYF.

V gene TRBV7-8 combines with J gene TRBJ1-4, with TRBD1 as a possible D gene (6 bases). This CDR3 is 16 amino acids long. The V and J ends lost 0 bases and 4 bases respectively, with 12 bases between them. CDR1 and CDR2 from the germline V gene are SGHVS and FQNEAQ. CDR3 region: CASSLALGGDNEKLFF. CDR3 DNA sequence: TGTGCCAGCAGCTTAGCGCTGGGGGGCGATAATGAAAAACTGTTTTTT.

The V call is TRBV6-5, the J call TRBJ1-6, with TRBD1 matching 7 bases. Germline loops: CDR1 MNHEY, CDR2 SVGAGI. Losses at the gene ends were 4 bases for V and 7 bases for J; bases not matched to a gene: 4. The CDR3 sequence is 14 residues long. CDR3 residues: CASSLTGKNSPLHF. CDR3 coding DNA: TGTGCCAGCAGTTTGACAGGGAAGAATTCACCCCTCCACTTT.

The chain links TRBV7-9 to TRBJ1-2, with D unresolved. The CDR3 consists of 16 residues. Germline CDR1 reads SEHNR; CDR2 reads FQNEAQ (reference sequence). Trimming removed 6 bases at V and 6 bases at J, with 23 bases between. CDR3 sequence reads: CASRPKPNLRVDGYTF. DNA of the CDR3: TGTGCCAGCAGACCCAAGCCTAACCTTAGGGTGGATGGCTACACCTTC.

CDR3 residues: CASSLGRRDYDTQYF. The DNA of the CDR3 is TGTGCCAGCAGCTTGGGTAGGAGGGATTACGATACGCAGTATTTT. This chain joins TRBV7-8 and TRBJ2-3; D is perhaps TRBD2 (6 bases). The V and J ends lost 3 bases and 6 bases respectively, with 16 bases between them. The CDR3 is 15 residues long. CDR1 is SGHVS, CDR2 FQNEAQ, per germline.

V is TRBV4-3 and J is TRBJ1-4; no clear D gene. The germline V gene has CDR1 LGHNA and CDR2 YSLEER. This CDR3 has 14 amino acids. V lost 4 bases and J lost 4, with 10 bases in between. CDR3 loop: CASSLTDGNEKLFF. The CDR3 DNA is TGCGCCAGCAGCCTAACCGACGGTAATGAAAAACTGTTTTTT.